This is a list of T cell receptor beta chains from one sample in a study of cytomegalovirus exposure and HLA in healthy donors. Sequencing used immunoSEQ multiplex PCR; TCRdb keeps in-frame clones, though not all of them. Of around 130,000 clones in the sample, under 90% were seen once. The specimen was PBMCs. The receptors come from a man younger than 40 in good health and CMV-seronegative. The CDR3 runs from the conserved cysteine through the conserved F or W. Fields, in order: CDR3 length, V gene, D gene, clone size, J gene, CDR3 protein, CDR3 DNA. The D gene is left open where the match is weak. Where a row states a size, it is once, few, many or the class of an expanded clone; other rows omit it.

14	TRBV27	TRBD1	once	TRBJ2-2	CATWDRGLSGELFF	TGTGCCACCTGGGACAGGGGGCTTTCCGGGGAGCTGTTTTTT
15	TRBV21-1	NA	NA	TRBJ2-7	CASSKSQGSSYEQYF	TGTGCCAGCAGCAAATCCCAGGGGAGCTCCTACGAGCAGTACTTC
14	TRBV9	NA	NA	TRBJ2-5	CASSVMGEQETQYF	TGTGCCAGCAGCGTAATGGGCGAACAAGAGACCCAGTACTTC
15	TRBV11-2	NA	NA	TRBJ2-3	CASSPGGRPTDTQYF	TGTGCCAGCAGCCCCGGGGGGCGGCCCACAGATACGCAGTATTTT
11	TRBV6-1	NA	NA	TRBJ1-3	CASSEAGTSHF	TGTGCCAGCAGTGAAGCTGGGACATCTCATTTT
16	TRBV28	NA	NA	TRBJ2-5	CASSLLEGLYQETQYF	TGTGCCAGCAGTTTATTAGAGGGCCTGTACCAAGAGACCCAGTACTTC
16	TRBV7-2	NA	NA	TRBJ1-1	CASSPYAAGAITEAFF	TGTGCCAGCAGCCCCTACGCAGCAGGGGCGATCACTGAAGCTTTCTTT
15	TRBV5-1	NA	NA	TRBJ1-5	CASSVTGYPLEPQHF	TGCGCCAGCAGCGTAACAGGGTATCCTCTGGAGCCCCAGCATTTT